A selection of T cell receptor beta chains follows, all from one sample in a study of blood T cell repertoires in COVID-19. Some clones are missing from TCRdb's copy, which holds only in-frame ones; the method was immunoSEQ multiplex PCR. In the table there are some 220,000 clones, 84% of which are singletons. The sample taken for sequencing was peripheral blood. The origin of the receptors is a woman in her 30s who had recovered from COVID-19. Each CDR3 is given with its conserved first and last residue. Fields, in order: J gene, V gene, CDR3 protein.

J: TRBJ2-3
V: TRBV6-5
CDR3: CASSYSIYKAGVNF

J: TRBJ2-1
V: TRBV27
CDR3: CASSLEGYNEQFF

J: TRBJ2-3
V: TRBV18
CDR3: CASSPKLSSGLTDTQYF

J: TRBJ2-3
V: TRBV9
CDR3: CASSVLPGTSGRSGDTQYF

J: TRBJ1-4
V: TRBV11-2
CDR3: CASSPPRGEGPNEKLFF

J: TRBJ1-4
V: TRBV9
CDR3: CASSVAGVGEKLFF

J: TRBJ2-3
V: TRBV5-5
CDR3: CASSFPGALGTDTQYF

J: TRBJ1-1
V: TRBV19
CDR3: CASRRAGDTEAFF

J: TRBJ2-1
V: TRBV5-1
CDR3: CASSLGLAGGPIDEQFF

J: TRBJ1-5
V: TRBV19
CDR3: CASSMHRDSYQPQHF

J: TRBJ1-4
V: TRBV19
CDR3: CASSEIGATNEKLFF

J: TRBJ1-1
V: TRBV5-4
CDR3: CASSFVFSPGHIQNTEAFF

J: TRBJ2-3
V: TRBV7-9
CDR3: CASRPRDTTSSTDTQYF

J: TRBJ1-2
V: TRBV30
CDR3: CAWSSSYGYTF

J: TRBJ1-1
V: TRBV4-1
CDR3: CASSQEMGPTGRAFF

J: TRBJ1-5
V: TRBV5-5
CDR3: CASSLDRLFNQPQHF

J: TRBJ2-4
V: TRBV6-5
CDR3: CASSYTWTGAKNIQYF

J: TRBJ2-7
V: TRBV18
CDR3: CASSPLTGSSDEQYF

J: TRBJ1-5
V: TRBV10-2
CDR3: CASSSTLYSNQPQHF

J: TRBJ1-2
V: TRBV11-2
CDR3: CASSPREGESGYTF

J: TRBJ2-1
V: TRBV27
CDR3: CASSLFASANEQFF

J: TRBJ2-6
V: TRBV11-2
CDR3: CASSSDPGTGSSGANVLTF

J: TRBJ2-7
V: TRBV27
CDR3: CASRTTGTSTYEQYF

J: TRBJ2-3
V: TRBV25-1
CDR3: CASSYRTGKGTDTQYF

J: TRBJ2-3
V: TRBV10-3
CDR3: CAIATSGSEDTQYF

J: TRBJ1-1
V: TRBV19
CDR3: CASSGHNTEAFF

J: TRBJ2-2
V: TRBV7-2
CDR3: CASSLQTTNTGELFF

J: TRBJ1-2
V: TRBV5-1
CDR3: CASSQKKRHGSAGYGYTF

J: TRBJ1-2
V: TRBV6-5
CDR3: CASSTRDRDYGYTF

J: TRBJ2-7
V: TRBV19
CDR3: CASSPHRSEREASYEQYF

J: TRBJ2-3
V: TRBV6-5
CDR3: CASSYASGRRADTQYF

J: TRBJ2-1
V: TRBV27
CDR3: CASRAGTSGRNEQFF

J: TRBJ2-2
V: TRBV12-5
CDR3: CASGQGWTGELFF

J: TRBJ2-3
V: TRBV27
CDR3: CASSLGPTDTQYF

J: TRBJ2-6
V: TRBV28
CDR3: CASSEWEGSISGANVLTF

J: TRBJ1-5
V: TRBV9
CDR3: CASSVGAGQPQHF

J: TRBJ1-3
V: TRBV3-1/TRBV3-2
CDR3: CASSLIGRSGNTIYF

J: TRBJ2-3
V: TRBV5-1
CDR3: CASSLAGDTQYF

J: TRBJ2-7
V: TRBV2
CDR3: CASNFQGWEQYF

J: TRBJ2-7
V: TRBV28
CDR3: CASSLAGGTISYEQYF

J: TRBJ1-2
V: TRBV10-1
CDR3: CASSDSNYGYTF

J: TRBJ2-5
V: TRBV28
CDR3: CASVPGLAVETQYF

J: TRBJ2-7
V: TRBV29-1
CDR3: CSVVEGGQWHF

J: TRBJ1-2
V: TRBV28
CDR3: CASTRTEGYGYTF

J: TRBJ2-2
V: TRBV28
CDR3: CASSFAGGNTGELFF

J: TRBJ2-3
V: TRBV4-1
CDR3: CASSQVTAGLAAHTQYF

J: TRBJ1-6
V: TRBV5-1
CDR3: CASSFGQGDSPLHF

J: TRBJ2-2
V: TRBV5-5
CDR3: CASSLVQASNTGELFF

J: TRBJ2-3
V: TRBV9
CDR3: CASSVATRGLLFRDYTDTQYF

J: TRBJ2-7
V: TRBV19
CDR3: CASSIEPAGGRREQYF

J: TRBJ2-3
V: TRBV13
CDR3: CASSLRRERTQYF